These 7 T cell receptor beta chains share one sample of origin, sequenced in a study of a mutant IDH1 vaccine in newly diagnosed glioma. These TCRs' antigens remain unknown. Specified time point: week 5, during vaccination. Each dose delivered 300 ug of mutant IDH1 20-mer peptide subcutaneously with imiquimod. Using immunoSEQ multiplex PCR, the repertoire was profiled, and TCRdb retains in-frame clones only, with some absent. The profile shows roughly 50,000 clones, 78% of them singletons. Sequencing used PBMCs, obtained from a glioma patient whose treatment included an IDH1 peptide vaccine. Every receptor here comes from a woman aged 40 to 55 with glioma.

The V call is TRBV14, the J call TRBJ2-1; 7 bases fit TRBD1. The V and J ends lost 1 base and 9 bases, in that order; junction bases with no gene match: 6. CDR3 size: 14 residues. Per the germline V gene, CDR1 is SGHDN and CDR2 is FVKESK. The CDR3 region has the DNA TGTGCCAGCAGCCAAGTATCGAGGGGGCTTGAGCAGTTCTTC. It yields the protein CASSQVSRGLEQFF.

The chain carries TRBV7-2 and TRBJ2-1, with no clear D. The germline gives CDR1 SGHTA, CDR2 FQGNSA. Trimming shortened V by 2 bases and J by 5 bases, and 13 bases separated the two germline ends. The CDR3 is 15 amino acids. For the CDR3, the DNA is TGTGCCAGCAGCTTAAGTGGATTTGGAAACAATGAGCAGTTCTTC. It translates to CASSLSGFGNNEQFF. The full variable domain, rest sourced from reference TRBV7-2 and TRBJ2-1, is GAGVSQSPSNKVTEKGKDVELRCDPISGHTALYWYRQSLGQGLEFLIYFQGNSAPDKSGLPSDRFSAERTGGSVSTLTIQRTQQEDSAVYLCASSLSGFGNNEQFFGPGTRLTVL.

The J gene is TRBJ2-7, the V gene TRBV27; D is tentatively TRBD1 or TRBD2 (5 bases each). The CDR3 is made up of 15 amino acids. Germline values: CDR1 MNHEY, CDR2 SMNVEV (reference sequence). The V gene lost 5 bases and the J gene lost 1 base, with 15 bases spanning the gap. CDR3 amino acids: CASSIAPGRSYEQYF. As DNA, the CDR3 is TGTGCCAGCAGTATCGCCCCGGGACGGTCCTACGAGCAGTACTTC.

This rearrangement joins TRBV6-1 to TRBJ2-3; TRBD2 matches 12 bases. V shed 5 bases, J shed 4 bases, and the junction held 4 bases outside the gene matches. The CDR3 length is 15 residues. Germline V CDR1 and CDR2: MNHNS, SASEGT. The CDR3 reads CASSSLAGGPDTQYF. CDR3 DNA: TGTGCCAGCAGTTCCCTAGCGGGGGGGCCAGATACGCAGTATTTT.

V is TRBV4-1 and J is TRBJ2-1; TRBD2 agrees at 13 bases. Germline V gives CDR1 MGHRA, CDR2 YSYEKL. CDR3 length: 17 residues. V was pared by 5 bases and J by 3 bases, with 7 bases of the junction left unmatched. The CDR3 loop is CASSFYGLAGVYNEQFF. The CDR3 DNA is TGCGCCAGCAGCTTCTATGGACTAGCGGGGGTCTACAATGAGCAGTTCTTC.

The genes are TRBV6-5 and TRBJ1-3, with D maybe TRBD1 (5 bases). The CDR3 consists of 16 residues. Trimming took 1 base from V and 0 from J, leaving 10 bases between them. Germline V gene data show CDR1 as MNHEY and CDR2 as SVGAGI. CDR3 coding DNA: TGTGCCAGCAGTTACTTCGGGACGAGCTCTGGAAACACCATATATTTT. This gives the protein CASSYFGTSSGNTIYF.

The chain is built from TRBV6-1 and TRBJ1-1; weak D call: TRBD1 (5 bases). The V end lost 6 bases, the J end lost 2 bases, and 16 bases lay between the germline ends. The V gene's germline CDR1 is MNHNS and CDR2 SASEGT. The CDR3 is 15 residues long. CDR3 sequence reads: CASSLTGDRNTEAFF. As DNA, the CDR3 is TGTGCCAGCAGCCTCACGGGGGATAGAAACACTGAAGCTTTCTTT.